These 22 T cell receptor beta chains share one sample of origin, sequenced in a study of CD8 T cell repertoires and HIV-1 epitope variants. The assay was immunoSEQ multiplex PCR, and TCRdb's table has in-frame clones only and misses some. The sample gives some 4,900 clones, approximately 64% of which show up once; about 45% is in the top ten. For these receptors, no antigen is known. Sequencing was done on a sample of cultured CD8+ T cells derived from PBMCs. The receptors were gathered from a male donor with HIV.

This clone was observed a few times. The gene calls are TRBV7-3 and TRBJ1-5; TRBD1 might be the D (5 bases). The germline CDR1 and CDR2 sequences are SGHTA and FQGTGA. The germline V and J ends were trimmed by 5 bases and 3 bases, with 11 bases remaining between them. The CDR3 runs to 14 residues. The chain's CDR3 is CASSPTGPNQPQHF. The CDR3 coding sequence is TGTGCCAGCAGCCCCACAGGACCCAATCAGCCCCAGCATTTT.

This clone has more than one count but fewer than ten. This rearrangement joins TRBV7-9 to TRBJ2-7; 9 nucleotides match TRBD1. This CDR3 contains 16 residues. Germline CDR1 and CDR2: SEHNR and FQNEAQ (reference sequence). The V gene end was trimmed by 5 bases and the J gene end by 3 bases; junction bases not matched to a gene: 11. CDR3 loop: CASSPWTGDFLYEQYF. In nucleotides, the CDR3 is TGTGCCAGCAGCCCGTGGACAGGGGACTTTCTCTACGAGCAGTACTTC.

This chain links TRBV11-2 with TRBJ2-7; 8 positions agree with TRBD1. This CDR3 region has 14 residues. Per germline, CDR1 SGHAT and CDR2 FQNNGV. Trimming at V came to 5 bases and at J to 5 bases, leaving 8 bases not matched to a gene. The CDR3 DNA is TGTGCCAGCAGCGCGGACAGGGCAAATCACGAGCAGTACTTC. It codes for CASSADRANHEQYF. The variable domain in full, completed from reference TRBV11-2 and TRBJ2-7, reads EAGVAQSPRYKIIEKRQSVAFWCNPISGHATLYWYQQILGQGPKLLIQFQNNGVVDDSQLPKDRFSAERLKGVDSTLKIQPAKLEDSAVYLCASSADRANHEQYFGPGTRLTVT.

This clone was picked up a small number of times. The CDR3 nucleotides are TGTGCCAGCAGTAAGGAAAGCGGCTATGGCTACACCTTC. Its protein is CASSKESGYGYTF. This rearrangement joins TRBV27 to TRBJ1-2; D uncertain. Germline-derived CDR1 and CDR2 are MNHEY and SMNVEV (reference sequence). Trimming stripped 5 bases from V and 4 bases from J, with 11 bases between. This CDR3 has 13 residues.

The table lists this clone with a few counts. The chain uses TRBV7-3 and TRBJ1-6; 7 bases fit TRBD1. In germline, CDR1 is SGHTA, CDR2 FQGTGA. The CDR3 is made up of 13 amino acids. Losses at the gene ends were 6 bases for V and 10 bases for J; bases not matched to a gene: 6. This CDR3 is CASSQWDSSPLHF. The CDR3 nucleotides are TGTGCCAGCAGTCAATGGGACAGCTCACCCCTCCACTTT.

The chain joins TRBV28 to TRBJ1-4; 8 nucleotides agree with TRBD1. The V gene end was trimmed by 5 bases and the J gene end by 3 bases; junction bases not matched to a gene: 5. The germline gives CDR1 MDHEN, CDR2 SYDVKM. This CDR3 has 15 amino acids. The CDR3 is CASSRDRGANEKLFF. The CDR3 DNA reads as TGTGCCAGCAGTCGCGACAGGGGTGCTAATGAAAAACTGTTTTTT.

The chain is built from TRBV19 and TRBJ2-1; 11 nucleotides agree with TRBD2. Germline lookup yields CDR1 LNHDA and CDR2 SQIVND (reference sequence). Trimming at V came to 7 bases and at J to 7 bases, leaving 12 bases not matched to a gene. The CDR3 sequence is 16 residues long. The CDR3 loop reads CASTHLTSGSRNEQFF. The DNA of the CDR3 is TGTGCCAGTACCCATCTCACTAGCGGGAGTCGGAATGAGCAGTTCTTC. Variable domain in full (rest from reference TRBV19 and TRBJ2-1): DGGITQSPKYLFRKEGQNVTLSCEQNLNHDAMYWYRQDPGQGLRLIYYSQIVNDFQKGDIAEGYSVSREKKESFPLTVTSAQKNPTAFYLCASTHLTSGSRNEQFFGPGTRLTVL.

V gene TRBV5-6 combines with J gene TRBJ1-1, with D possibly being TRBD1 (5 bases). This CDR3 region has 14 residues. Germline values: CDR1 SGHDT, CDR2 YYEEEE. The V gene lost 0 bases and the J gene lost 3 bases, with 9 bases spanning the gap. CDR3: CASSLGGRHTEAFF. CDR3 sequence (DNA): TGTGCCAGCAGCTTGGGGGGACGGCACACTGAAGCTTTCTTT.

This clone was found a few times. The CDR3 sequence: CASSFAGGFEAFF. Written as DNA, the CDR3 is TGTGCCAGCAGTTTCGCAGGGGGCTTTGAAGCTTTCTTT. This chain connects TRBV28 to TRBJ1-1; 8 bases fit TRBD1. The CDR3 covers 13 residues. J lost 7 bases, V lost 3 bases, and 4 bases had no gene match. Per germline, CDR1 MDHEN and CDR2 SYDVKM.

The rearrangement links TRBV7-2 to TRBJ2-3; D is unresolved. Trimming left V 1 base short and J 6 bases short, with 5 bases between. The CDR3 totals 12 residues. From germline, CDR1 is SGHTA and CDR2 FQGNSA. Written as DNA, the CDR3 is TGTGCCAGCAGCTTAGTCAGGGATACGCAGTATTTT. Its translation is CASSLVRDTQYF. The full variable domain, completed using reference TRBV7-2 and TRBJ2-3, is GAGVSQSPSNKVTEKGKDVELRCDPISGHTALYWYRQSLGQGLEFLIYFQGNSAPDKSGLPSDRFSAERTGGSVSTLTIQRTQQEDSAVYLCASSLVRDTQYFGPGTRLTVL.

The chain combines TRBV4-1 with TRBJ1-2, with D possibly TRBD1 on 5 matching bases. Trimming shortened V by 0 bases and J by 2 bases, and 16 bases separated the two germline ends. CDR3 size: 17 residues. The germline V gene encodes CDR1 MGHRA and CDR2 YSYEKL. CDR3 DNA: TGCGCCAGCAGCCAAGATCGGTGGGGGAGTCAGAACTATGGCTACACCTTC. As protein: CASSQDRWGSQNYGYTF.

V and J are TRBV5-5 and TRBJ2-7; D is uncertain. Between the trimmed V and J ends, which lost 0 bases and 2 bases, there was a span of 6 bases. The CDR3 spans 13 residues. The germline V gene encodes CDR1 SGHKS and CDR2 YYEKEE (reference sequence). CDR3 in amino acids: CASSLDYTYEQYF. CDR3 bases: TGTGCCAGCAGCTTGGACTACACCTACGAGCAGTACTTC.

The chain recombines TRBV7-8 with TRBJ2-1; TRBD2 matches 10 bases. There are 17 residues in the CDR3. The germline V gene encodes CDR1 SGHVS and CDR2 FQNEAQ. V lost 4 bases, J lost 0 bases, and 6 bases stayed unmatched. The DNA for the CDR3 is TGTGCCAGCAGCTCGGGACTAGCGATCAGCTCCTACAATGAGCAGTTCTTC. Its translation: CASSSGLAISSYNEQFF.

This clone is labeled hyperexpanded. The chain links TRBV27 to TRBJ2-1; 7 bases are shared with TRBD1. Germline V lookup: CDR1 MNHEY, CDR2 SMNVEV (reference sequence). With V trimmed by 0 bases and J by 1 base, 3 bases remained unmatched. This CDR3 has 16 residues. CDR3 DNA sequence: TGTGCCAGCAGTTTATCACAGGGGATATCCTACAATGAGCAGTTCTTC. It translates to CASSLSQGISYNEQFF.

This clone was detected only a few times. The V gene is TRBV5-4, the J gene TRBJ2-3; 7 bases are shared with TRBD2. The trim removed 4 bases at V and 1 base at J, leaving 9 bases unmatched. The CDR3 contains 16 residues. Germline CDR1 and CDR2: SGHNT and YYREEE (reference sequence). The CDR3 loop reads CASSGGGTRGTDTQYF. Written as DNA, the CDR3 is TGTGCCAGCAGCGGGGGAGGGACGAGGGGCACAGATACGCAGTATTTT.

This clone has just a few counts. This rearrangement joins TRBV2 to TRBJ2-5, with no clear D. V lost 8 bases to trimming and J lost 6 bases, with 13 bases between them. Germline V gene lookup returns CDR1 SNHLY and CDR2 FYNNEI. The CDR3 has 12 residues. Here the CDR3 reads CASGRAAQTQYF. As DNA, the CDR3 is TGTGCCAGCGGCCGGGCCGCGCAGACCCAGTACTTC.

The rearrangement links TRBV28 to TRBJ1-1; D is possibly TRBD1 (6 bases). The germline gives CDR1 MDHEN, CDR2 SYDVKM. The V end was cut by 3 bases, the J end by 5 bases, with 10 bases between. This CDR3 contains 13 residues. CDR3 sequence (DNA): TGTGCCAGCAGTTTGAGCAGGGGAACTGAAGCTTTCTTT. Translating it yields CASSLSRGTEAFF.

This clone was seen a handful of times. V and J are TRBV10-1 and TRBJ2-7, with 8 bases lining up with TRBD1. V was pared by 5 bases and J by 7 bases, with 7 bases of the junction left unmatched. This CDR3 spans 13 amino acids. From germline, CDR1 is WNHNN and CDR2 SYGVQD (reference sequence). CDR3 region: CASSLGQAGEQYF. The CDR3 DNA reads TGCGCCAGCAGTTTGGGACAGGCGGGGGAGCAGTACTTC.

The gene calls are TRBV7-3 and TRBJ2-6, with unresolved D. Germline V lookup: CDR1 SGHTA, CDR2 FQGTGA. V lost 2 bases and J 2 bases, leaving 4 bases between the germline ends. There are 14 residues in the CDR3. DNA of the CDR3: TGTGCCAGCAGCTTAGGGGCTGGGGCCAACGTCCTGACTTTC. Translation gives CASSLGAGANVLTF. Combining the CDR3 with reference TRBV7-3 and TRBJ2-6 gives the whole variable domain GAGVSQTPSNKVTEKGKYVELRCDPISGHTALYWYRQSLGQGPEFLIYFQGTGAADDSGLPNDRFFAVRPEGSVSTLKIQRTERGDSAVYLCASSLGAGANVLTFGAGSRLTVL.

The chain uses TRBV28 and TRBJ2-5, with D uncertain. Deletions cut 4 bases from V and 5 bases from J, with 20 bases between. CDR3 length equals 16 residues. Germline assignment: CDR1 MDHEN and CDR2 SYDVKM. The CDR3 loop is CASSSGALGLGETQYF. DNA for the CDR3: TGTGCCAGCAGTTCGGGTGCACTCGGCCTAGGGGAGACCCAGTACTTC. The full variable domain, in which reference TRBV28 and TRBJ2-5 provide the parts outside the CDR3, is DVKVTQSSRYLVKRTGEKVFLECVQDMDHENMFWYRQDPGLGLRLIYFSYDVKMKEKGDIPEGYSVSREKKERFSLILESASTNQTSMYLCASSSGALGLGETQYFGPGTRLLVL.

The J gene is TRBJ1-2, the V gene TRBV11-2; TRBD1 is a possible D gene (6 bases). Trimming left V 0 bases short and J 7 bases short, with 12 bases between. CDR1 and CDR2 (germline): SGHAT, FQNNGV. The CDR3 sequence is 14 residues long. The CDR3 DNA follows: TGTGCCAGCAGCTTAGAAGGTTTGGGGGCTGGCTACACCTTC. It encodes CASSLEGLGAGYTF.

This clone was seen only a few times. The V gene is TRBV6-1, the J gene TRBJ2-1; D ambiguous. The V gene's germline CDR1 is MNHNS and CDR2 SASEGT. The CDR3 totals 8 residues. DNA of the CDR3: TGTGCATGGAATGAGCAGTTCTTC. Its protein is CAWNEQFF.